This TCR beta chain appears in the sequencing data of a study of cytomegalovirus exposure and HLA in healthy donors. Study context: Early released data comprised tens of millions of unique TCRs from HLA-typed donors. General study findings and limits: Exclusion as indistinguishable affected some V segments, including TRBV6-2 and TRBV6-3. Sequences of the TCR beta chain were said to predict the HLA-A and HLA-B alleles of most subjects accurately. In a later analysis, V- and J-gene trimming of beta chains associated with a DCLRE1C missense variant, replicated independently.

This CDR3 spans 13 amino acids. Per germline, CDR1 MNHEY and CDR2 SMNVEV (reference sequence). V lost 5 bases, J lost 4 bases, and 1 base stayed unmatched. Notes on this clone: Its antigen is not identified.

The PCR used 60 Vbeta and 13 Jbeta primers. Profiled with immunoSEQ multiplex PCR; TCRdb holds only in-frame clones, not every one. The sample table includes fewer than 110,000 clones. The sample taken for sequencing was PBMCs. J is TRBJ2-3 and V is TRBV27, with 9 bases that match TRBD1. The clonotype was recovered from a man aged 35 to 55 in good health and CMV-seronegative. CDR3 DNA: TGTGCCAGCAGTGGACAGGGGTCAGATACGCAGTATTTT. It translates to CASSGQGSDTQYF.